This is a list of T cell receptor beta chains from one sample in a study of PD-L1 blockade in urothelial cancer. Method: immunoSEQ multiplex PCR; TCRdb's copy keeps in-frame clones and lacks some. Of about 30,000 clones listed, around three quarters are singletons. Here the sequenced sample was PBMCs, taken around atezolizumab (anti-PD-L1) treatment. The receptors stem from a man aged 65-85 years with urothelial cancer. CDR3s include the opening cysteine and the closing phenylalanine or tryptophan. The D gene is left open where the match is weak. The size of a clone is reported for some rows only, either as once, few or many, or as a class for expanded clones.

clone size: .
D gene: .
V gene: TRBV7-3
J gene: TRBJ2-1
CDR3 DNA: TGTGCCAGCAGCCCAGACCGCGGGGGCAGGGAGCAGTTCTTC
CDR3 protein: CASSPDRGGREQFF

clone size: .
D gene: TRBD1
V gene: TRBV14
J gene: TRBJ2-7
CDR3 DNA: TGTGCCAGCAGCCGCTCGACAGGGGATGCTTACGAGCAGTACTTC
CDR3 protein: CASSRSTGDAYEQYF

clone size: once
D gene: TRBD1
V gene: TRBV25-1
J gene: TRBJ1-6
CDR3 DNA: TGTGCCAGCAGTGGGGGACAGGGGTCGGGGTATTCACCCCTCCACTTT
CDR3 protein: CASSGGQGSGYSPLHF

clone size: .
D gene: TRBD1
V gene: TRBV19
J gene: TRBJ1-1
CDR3 DNA: TGTGCCAGTAGGGCTCGGGGGACAGGAACGATGAACACTGAAGCTTTCTTT
CDR3 protein: CASRARGTGTMNTEAFF

clone size: few
D gene: TRBD1
V gene: TRBV6-1
J gene: TRBJ2-3
CDR3 DNA: TGTGCCACCGCGACCGGGACAGGGTATCCAGATACGCAGTATTTT
CDR3 protein: CATATGTGYPDTQYF

clone size: .
D gene: .
V gene: TRBV2
J gene: TRBJ2-7
CDR3 DNA: TGTGCCAGCAGATACGAGCGGTACAAGGCCTTC
CDR3 protein: CASRYERYKAF

clone size: .
D gene: .
V gene: TRBV7-2
J gene: TRBJ1-1
CDR3 DNA: TGTGCCAGCAGCTCTCCGACGGGTCAGAACACTGAAGCTTTCTTT
CDR3 protein: CASSSPTGQNTEAFF

clone size: .
D gene: .
V gene: TRBV9
J gene: TRBJ1-3
CDR3 DNA: TGTGCCAGCAGCGTAGCTACCGGCAGGGGTGGAAACACCATATATTTT
CDR3 protein: CASSVATGRGGNTIYF

clone size: .
D gene: .
V gene: TRBV4-2
J gene: TRBJ1-1
CDR3 DNA: TGTGCCAGCAGCCAAGATAGGGAGGGCAGACCGAACACTGAAGCTTTCTTT
CDR3 protein: CASSQDREGRPNTEAFF

clone size: .
D gene: TRBD2
V gene: TRBV4-1
J gene: TRBJ2-1
CDR3 DNA: TGCGCCAGCAGCCAAGATGAGGTAGCGGGATATACCTTAACCTACAATGAGCAGTTCTTC
CDR3 protein: CASSQDEVAGYTLTYNEQFF

clone size: once
D gene: .
V gene: TRBV6-5
J gene: TRBJ1-1
CDR3 DNA: TGTGCCAGCAGTCCGACAACTCCCACTGAAGCTTTCTTT
CDR3 protein: CASSPTTPTEAFF

clone size: .
D gene: .
V gene: TRBV2
J gene: TRBJ2-1
CDR3 DNA: TGTGCCAGCTGGGAGCTACGGTACAATGAGCAGTTCTTC
CDR3 protein: CASWELRYNEQFF

clone size: .
D gene: TRBD1
V gene: TRBV7-9
J gene: TRBJ1-1
CDR3 DNA: TGTGCCAGCAGCCAACGCGGACAGGGTACTGAAGCTTTCTTT
CDR3 protein: CASSQRGQGTEAFF

clone size: few
D gene: .
V gene: TRBV4-3
J gene: TRBJ2-7
CDR3 DNA: TGCGCCAGCAGCCAAGTTCTAGGTGCCTACGAGCAGTACTTC
CDR3 protein: CASSQVLGAYEQYF

clone size: .
D gene: TRBD1
V gene: TRBV27
J gene: TRBJ2-1
CDR3 DNA: TGTGCCAGCAATTACGGACAGGGTAGGAATGAGCAGTTCTTC
CDR3 protein: CASNYGQGRNEQFF

clone size: .
D gene: .
V gene: TRBV28
J gene: TRBJ1-1
CDR3 DNA: TGTGCCAGCAGTTTAGGACAGATGAACACTGAAGCTTTCTTT
CDR3 protein: CASSLGQMNTEAFF

clone size: .
D gene: .
V gene: TRBV6-5
J gene: TRBJ1-1
CDR3 DNA: TGTGCCAGCAGTTCCTCGGGACACATGAACACTGAAGCTTTCTTT
CDR3 protein: CASSSSGHMNTEAFF

clone size: .
D gene: TRBD1
V gene: TRBV29-1
J gene: TRBJ2-5
CDR3 DNA: TGCAGCGTTGAAGTGGGGGACAGTACGTGGACCCAGTACTTC
CDR3 protein: CSVEVGDSTWTQYF

clone size: .
D gene: .
V gene: TRBV7-8
J gene: TRBJ2-7
CDR3 DNA: TGTGCCAGCAGCCTCACAAATTCCTACGAGCAGTACTTC
CDR3 protein: CASSLTNSYEQYF

clone size: .
D gene: TRBD1
V gene: TRBV6-5
J gene: TRBJ1-1
CDR3 DNA: TGTGCCAGCAGGGATACAGGGGGCACTGAAGCTTTCTTT
CDR3 protein: CASRDTGGTEAFF

clone size: .
D gene: TRBD2
V gene: TRBV7-8
J gene: TRBJ2-1
CDR3 DNA: TGTGCCAGCAGCCCACACCGACTAGCGGGGGGGTATGAGCAGTTCTTC
CDR3 protein: CASSPHRLAGGYEQFF

clone size: once
D gene: .
V gene: TRBV7-9
J gene: TRBJ1-2
CDR3 DNA: TGTGCCAGCAGCATCGACGGGATTTCTAACTATGGCTACACCTTC
CDR3 protein: CASSIDGISNYGYTF

clone size: .
D gene: .
V gene: TRBV27
J gene: TRBJ1-4
CDR3 DNA: TGTGCCAGCAGTTCGTACAGGGCGGAGGAAGAAAAACTGTTTTTT
CDR3 protein: CASSSYRAEEEKLFF

clone size: .
D gene: .
V gene: TRBV10-3
J gene: TRBJ1-4
CDR3 DNA: TGTGCCATCAGTGAATTCAAGTATGAGTTTTTC
CDR3 protein: CAISEFKYEFF

clone size: .
D gene: .
V gene: TRBV4-1
J gene: TRBJ2-7
CDR3 DNA: TGCGCCAGCAGCCCCTTATTGAGCGGACCAGACGCCTACGAGCAGTACTTC
CDR3 protein: CASSPLLSGPDAYEQYF

clone size: few
D gene: TRBD2
V gene: TRBV2
J gene: TRBJ2-3
CDR3 DNA: TGTGCCAGCAGTGTCACTAGCGGGAGAGTCACGGATACGCAGTATTTT
CDR3 protein: CASSVTSGRVTDTQYF

clone size: .
D gene: .
V gene: TRBV6-5
J gene: TRBJ1-4
CDR3 DNA: TGTGCCAGCAGTTACAGGGGAGGTGAAAAACTGTTTTTT
CDR3 protein: CASSYRGGEKLFF

clone size: .
D gene: .
V gene: TRBV2
J gene: TRBJ1-2
CDR3 DNA: TGTGCCAGCAGTCGGTCCGACTCTAACTATGGCTACACCTTC
CDR3 protein: CASSRSDSNYGYTF

clone size: .
D gene: TRBD2
V gene: TRBV7-3
J gene: TRBJ2-3
CDR3 DNA: TGTGCCAGCAGCCGTATAGCGGGAGGCGGTGCAGATACGCAGTATTTT
CDR3 protein: CASSRIAGGGADTQYF

clone size: .
D gene: .
V gene: TRBV27
J gene: TRBJ2-7
CDR3 DNA: TGTGCCAGCAGTTTAGAGACTAGTCGCGAGCAGTACTTC
CDR3 protein: CASSLETSREQYF

clone size: .
D gene: TRBD2
V gene: TRBV19
J gene: TRBJ2-7
CDR3 DNA: TGTGCCAGTAGTATAGGTAGCGGGTCCTACGAGCAGTACTTC
CDR3 protein: CASSIGSGSYEQYF

clone size: .
D gene: .
V gene: TRBV30
J gene: TRBJ2-7
CDR3 DNA: TGTGCCTGGAGTGTAGGGCGGGACTCCTACGAGCAGTACTTC
CDR3 protein: CAWSVGRDSYEQYF

clone size: few
D gene: .
V gene: TRBV6-1
J gene: TRBJ1-1
CDR3 DNA: TGTGCCAGCACTCGGACAGATAACACTGAAGCTTTCTTT
CDR3 protein: CASTRTDNTEAFF

clone size: .
D gene: .
V gene: TRBV19
J gene: TRBJ1-1
CDR3 DNA: TGTGCCAGTAGTACGGAGGCAGTCCTGAACACTGAAGCTTTCTTT
CDR3 protein: CASSTEAVLNTEAFF

clone size: .
D gene: .
V gene: TRBV19
J gene: TRBJ2-1
CDR3 DNA: TGTGCCAGTAGTATCTCCGCTAGTTCCGATGAGCAGTTCTTC
CDR3 protein: CASSISASSDEQFF

clone size: .
D gene: .
V gene: TRBV5-5
J gene: TRBJ2-5
CDR3 DNA: TGTGCCAGCAGCTTGGAGCCCCTACAAGAGACCCAGTACTTC
CDR3 protein: CASSLEPLQETQYF

clone size: .
D gene: .
V gene: TRBV5-4
J gene: TRBJ1-2
CDR3 DNA: TGTGCCAGCAGCTTGGAACGGTTAAATGGCTACACCTTC
CDR3 protein: CASSLERLNGYTF

clone size: .
D gene: TRBD1
V gene: TRBV11-3
J gene: TRBJ2-3
CDR3 DNA: TGTGCCAGCAGCCCTTCTACGACAGGGCTGGGAGATACGCAGTATTTT
CDR3 protein: CASSPSTTGLGDTQYF

clone size: few
D gene: TRBD1
V gene: TRBV19
J gene: TRBJ2-3
CDR3 DNA: TGTGCCAGTAAAGGGGGGACAGGAACGGATACGCAGTATTTT
CDR3 protein: CASKGGTGTDTQYF

clone size: once
D gene: TRBD1
V gene: TRBV9
J gene: TRBJ2-7
CDR3 DNA: TGTGCCAGCAGCGTTGGAACAGGGGGGCCCTACGAGCAGTACTTC
CDR3 protein: CASSVGTGGPYEQYF

clone size: .
D gene: .
V gene: TRBV6-6
J gene: TRBJ1-1
CDR3 DNA: TGTGCCAGCAGTACAGGGTTGGGGTATACCGACGCTGAAGCTTTCTTT
CDR3 protein: CASSTGLGYTDAEAFF

clone size: .
D gene: .
V gene: TRBV7-8
J gene: TRBJ2-7
CDR3 DNA: TGTGCCAGCAGCTCCCAGGGGGGAGCCTACGAGCAGTACTTC
CDR3 protein: CASSSQGGAYEQYF

clone size: .
D gene: TRBD1
V gene: TRBV7-8
J gene: TRBJ2-2
CDR3 DNA: TGTGCCAGCAGCTTAGAAGGGACAGTGAGCACCGGGGAGCTGTTTTTT
CDR3 protein: CASSLEGTVSTGELFF

clone size: few
D gene: TRBD1
V gene: TRBV19
J gene: TRBJ1-2
CDR3 DNA: TGTGCCAGTAGCCCGCAGGGGGGAGATGGCTACACCTTC
CDR3 protein: CASSPQGGDGYTF

clone size: .
D gene: .
V gene: TRBV5-1
J gene: TRBJ2-3
CDR3 DNA: TGCGCCAGCAACCCTTGGGGGGGCACAGATACGCAGTATTTT
CDR3 protein: CASNPWGGTDTQYF

clone size: .
D gene: .
V gene: TRBV9
J gene: TRBJ1-1
CDR3 DNA: TGTGCCAGCAGTCCAGGGGATGACACTGAAGCTTTCTTT
CDR3 protein: CASSPGDDTEAFF

clone size: .
D gene: TRBD1
V gene: TRBV6-5
J gene: TRBJ1-2
CDR3 DNA: TGTGCCAGCAGTTACTCGGGCGCCAGGGGGGTTGGCTACACCTTC
CDR3 protein: CASSYSGARGVGYTF

clone size: .
D gene: TRBD2
V gene: TRBV5-6
J gene: TRBJ2-1
CDR3 DNA: TGTGCCAGCAGCTTGGGACTAGCGGGAGGGATCTCCTACAATGAGCAGTTCTTC
CDR3 protein: CASSLGLAGGISYNEQFF

clone size: .
D gene: .
V gene: TRBV7-8
J gene: TRBJ1-3
CDR3 DNA: TGTGCCAGCAGCTTAGGAGGGGGAAACACCATATATTTT
CDR3 protein: CASSLGGGNTIYF

clone size: .
D gene: .
V gene: TRBV10-1
J gene: TRBJ2-5
CDR3 DNA: TGCGCCAGCGATGTGTGGAGGGGTCAAGAGACCCAGTACTTC
CDR3 protein: CASDVWRGQETQYF

clone size: .
D gene: .
V gene: TRBV18
J gene: TRBJ1-2
CDR3 DNA: TGTGCCAGCTCACCCCTTCCGGGGTTCGGCGGCTACACCTTC
CDR3 protein: CASSPLPGFGGYTF

clone size: .
D gene: TRBD2
V gene: TRBV11-1
J gene: TRBJ2-7
CDR3 DNA: TGTGCCAGCAGCTTAATCAGGACTAGAGGTTCGGGCGAGCAGTACTTC
CDR3 protein: CASSLIRTRGSGEQYF

clone size: .
D gene: TRBD1
V gene: TRBV6-1
J gene: TRBJ2-5
CDR3 DNA: TGTGCCAGCAGTGAAGCGCTAGAGGAGGACAGGGGGGATCAAGAGACCCAGTACTTC
CDR3 protein: CASSEALEEDRGDQETQYF

clone size: .
D gene: TRBD1
V gene: TRBV7-3
J gene: TRBJ2-3
CDR3 DNA: TGTGCCAGCAGCTTTGGGACAGGGGGCGTAGATACGCAGTATTTT
CDR3 protein: CASSFGTGGVDTQYF

clone size: .
D gene: .
V gene: TRBV5-1
J gene: TRBJ1-1
CDR3 DNA: TGCGCCAGCAGCTTGGGCAGGGGAAACACTGAAGCTTTCTTT
CDR3 protein: CASSLGRGNTEAFF

clone size: few
D gene: TRBD1
V gene: TRBV7-9
J gene: TRBJ1-2
CDR3 DNA: TGTGCCAGCAGCTTGGGAACAGGGGGCGCGAGTGGCTACACCTTC
CDR3 protein: CASSLGTGGASGYTF

clone size: .
D gene: .
V gene: TRBV7-2
J gene: TRBJ2-3
CDR3 DNA: TGTGCCAGCAGCTCTCGCACAGATACGCAGTATTTT
CDR3 protein: CASSSRTDTQYF

clone size: .
D gene: TRBD1
V gene: TRBV5-1
J gene: TRBJ1-3
CDR3 DNA: TGCGCCAGCAGAAGTCAGGGGGCTGGAAACACCATATATTTT
CDR3 protein: CASRSQGAGNTIYF

clone size: .
D gene: TRBD1
V gene: TRBV6-1
J gene: TRBJ1-5
CDR3 DNA: TGTGCCAGCAGTCCAGGGGGTAGCAATCAGCCCCAGCATTTT
CDR3 protein: CASSPGGSNQPQHF